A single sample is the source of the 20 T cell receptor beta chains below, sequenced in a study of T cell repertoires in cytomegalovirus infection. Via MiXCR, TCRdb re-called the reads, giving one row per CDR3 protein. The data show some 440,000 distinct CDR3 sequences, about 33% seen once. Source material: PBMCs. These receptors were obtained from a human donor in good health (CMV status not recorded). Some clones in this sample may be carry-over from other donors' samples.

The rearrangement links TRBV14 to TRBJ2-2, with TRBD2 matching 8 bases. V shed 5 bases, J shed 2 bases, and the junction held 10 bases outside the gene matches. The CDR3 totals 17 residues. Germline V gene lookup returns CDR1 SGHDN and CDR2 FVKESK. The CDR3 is CASSKVPAGVNTGELFF. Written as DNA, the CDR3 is TGTGCCAGCAGCAAAGTTCCAGCGGGGGTCAACACCGGGGAGCTGTTTTTT.

In nucleotides, the CDR3 is TGTGCCACCAGTGGTACTGGACTAGCGGAGGAGACCCAGTACTTC. This translates into CATSGTGLAEETQYF. This chain connects TRBV24-1 to TRBJ2-5, with 10 bases aligning to TRBD2. The CDR3 contains 15 residues. The V and J ends lost 5 bases and 5 bases, in that order; junction bases with no gene match: 7. CDR1 and CDR2 from the germline V gene are KGHDR and SFDVKD.

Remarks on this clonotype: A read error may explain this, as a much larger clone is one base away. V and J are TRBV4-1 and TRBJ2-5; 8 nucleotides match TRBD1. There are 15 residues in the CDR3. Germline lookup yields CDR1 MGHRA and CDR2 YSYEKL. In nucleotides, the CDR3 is TGCGCCAGCAGCCAAGAATCAGGGGGCCGGGAGACCCAGTCCTTC. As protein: CASSQESGGRETQSF.

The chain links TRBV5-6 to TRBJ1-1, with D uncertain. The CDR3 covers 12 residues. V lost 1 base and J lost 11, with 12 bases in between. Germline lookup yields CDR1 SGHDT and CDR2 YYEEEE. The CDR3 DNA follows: TGTGCCAGCAGCTTGCGGTGGGAAGGGGCTTTCTTT. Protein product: CASSLRWEGAFF.

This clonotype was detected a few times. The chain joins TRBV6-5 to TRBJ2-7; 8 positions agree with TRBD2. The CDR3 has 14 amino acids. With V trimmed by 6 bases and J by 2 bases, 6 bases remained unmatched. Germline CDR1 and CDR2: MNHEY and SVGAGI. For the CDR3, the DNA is TGTGCCAGCAGGACGGGGGGGCCGGCCTACGAGCAGTACTTC. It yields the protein CASRTGGPAYEQYF.

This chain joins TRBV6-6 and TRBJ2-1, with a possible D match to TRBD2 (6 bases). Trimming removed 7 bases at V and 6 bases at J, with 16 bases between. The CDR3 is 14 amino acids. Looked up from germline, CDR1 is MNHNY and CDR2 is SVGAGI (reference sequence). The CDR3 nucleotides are TGTGCCAGCATTAATTTTCTAGCGCCCAATGAGCAGTTCTTC. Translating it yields CASINFLAPNEQFF.

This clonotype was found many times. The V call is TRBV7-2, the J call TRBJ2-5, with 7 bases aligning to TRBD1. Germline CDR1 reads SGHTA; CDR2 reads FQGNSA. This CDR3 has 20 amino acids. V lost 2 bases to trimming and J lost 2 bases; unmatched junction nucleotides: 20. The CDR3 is CASSLFNSPLNRDRQETQYF. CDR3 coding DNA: TGTGCCAGCAGCTTATTTAACAGTCCGCTCAACCGGGACAGACAAGAGACCCAGTACTTC.

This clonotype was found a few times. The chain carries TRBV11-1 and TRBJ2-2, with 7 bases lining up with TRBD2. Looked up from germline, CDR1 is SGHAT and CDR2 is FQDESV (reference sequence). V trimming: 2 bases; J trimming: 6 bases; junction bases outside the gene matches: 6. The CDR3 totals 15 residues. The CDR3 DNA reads TGTGCCAGCAGCTTAAAGTCGGGGGGAGCCGGGGAGCTGTTTTTT. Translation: CASSLKSGGAGELFF.

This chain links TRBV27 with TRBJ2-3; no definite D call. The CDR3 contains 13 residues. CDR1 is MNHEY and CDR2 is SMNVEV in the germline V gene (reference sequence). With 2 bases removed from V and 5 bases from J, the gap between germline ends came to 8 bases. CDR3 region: CASSLTWGDTQYF. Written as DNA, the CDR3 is TGTGCCAGCAGTTTAACCTGGGGAGATACGCAGTATTTT.

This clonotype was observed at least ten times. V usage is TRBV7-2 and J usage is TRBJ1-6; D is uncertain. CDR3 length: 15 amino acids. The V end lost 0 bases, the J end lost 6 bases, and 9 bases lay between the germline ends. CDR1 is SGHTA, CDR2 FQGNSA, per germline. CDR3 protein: CASSLARNPNSPLHF. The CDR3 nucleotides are TGTGCCAGCAGCTTAGCGAGAAATCCTAATTCACCCCTCCACTTT.

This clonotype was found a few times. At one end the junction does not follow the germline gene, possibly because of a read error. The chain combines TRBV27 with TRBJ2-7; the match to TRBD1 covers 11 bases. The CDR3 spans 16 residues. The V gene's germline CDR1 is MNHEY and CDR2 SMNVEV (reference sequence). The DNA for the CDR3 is TGTGCCAGCAGCCTTACCCCTGGGACAGGGGGGCGAACTTCCTTCTTC. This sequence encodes CASSLTPGTGGRTSFF.

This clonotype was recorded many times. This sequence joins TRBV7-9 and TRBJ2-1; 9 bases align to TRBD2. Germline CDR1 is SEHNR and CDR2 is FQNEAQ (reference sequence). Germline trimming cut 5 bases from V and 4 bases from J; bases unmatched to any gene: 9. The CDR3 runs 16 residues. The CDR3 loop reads CASSRDGSGGYNEQFF. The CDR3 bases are TGTGCCAGCAGCAGAGACGGGAGCGGGGGGTACAATGAGCAGTTCTTC.

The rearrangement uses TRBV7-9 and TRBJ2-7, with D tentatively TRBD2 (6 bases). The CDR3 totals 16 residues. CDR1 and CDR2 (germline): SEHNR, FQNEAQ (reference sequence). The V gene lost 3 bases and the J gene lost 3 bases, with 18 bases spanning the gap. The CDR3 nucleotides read TGTGCCAGCAGCTTCAGACAAGCGGGCATTTTCTACGAGCAGTACTTC. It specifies CASSFRQAGIFYEQYF.

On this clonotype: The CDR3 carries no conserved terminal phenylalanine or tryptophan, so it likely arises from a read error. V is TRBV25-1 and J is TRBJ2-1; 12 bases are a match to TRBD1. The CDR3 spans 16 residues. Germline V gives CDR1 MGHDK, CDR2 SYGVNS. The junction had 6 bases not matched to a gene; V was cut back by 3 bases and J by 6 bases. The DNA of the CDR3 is TGTGCCAGCAGTGATCCGGGACAGGGGGCATGCAATGAGCAGTTCTTA. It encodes CASSDPGQGACNEQFL.

CDR3 residues: CASSLGGLRDYGYTF. The CDR3 DNA follows: TGTGCCAGCAGCTTGGGGGGGCTGAGAGACTATGGCTACACCTTC. The genes are TRBV5-6 and TRBJ1-2, with D perhaps TRBD1 (6 bases). Looked up from germline, CDR1 is SGHDT and CDR2 is YYEEEE. V dropped 0 bases and J dropped 3 bases, with 12 bases sitting between them. The CDR3 has 15 residues.

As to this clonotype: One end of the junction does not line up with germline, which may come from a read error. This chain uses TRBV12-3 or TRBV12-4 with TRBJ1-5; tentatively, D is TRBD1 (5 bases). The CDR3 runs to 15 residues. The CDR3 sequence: CASSSAAGGNHPQHF. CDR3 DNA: TGTGCCAGCAGTTCCGCGGCCGGGGGGAATCATCCCCAGCATTTT.

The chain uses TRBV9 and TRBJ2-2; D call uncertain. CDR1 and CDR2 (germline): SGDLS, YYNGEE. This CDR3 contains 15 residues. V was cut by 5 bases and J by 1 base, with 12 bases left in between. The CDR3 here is CASRADGMNTGELFF. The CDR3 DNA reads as TGTGCCAGCAGGGCCGACGGCATGAACACCGGGGAGCTGTTTTTT.

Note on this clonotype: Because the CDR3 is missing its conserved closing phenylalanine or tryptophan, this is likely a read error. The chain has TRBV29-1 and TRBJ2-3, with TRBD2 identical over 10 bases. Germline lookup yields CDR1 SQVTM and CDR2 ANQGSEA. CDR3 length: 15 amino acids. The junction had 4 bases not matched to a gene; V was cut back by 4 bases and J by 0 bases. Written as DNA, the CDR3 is TGCAGCGTTGGACTAGCGGGCCTTAGCACAGATACGCAGTATTAT. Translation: CSVGLAGLSTDTQYY.

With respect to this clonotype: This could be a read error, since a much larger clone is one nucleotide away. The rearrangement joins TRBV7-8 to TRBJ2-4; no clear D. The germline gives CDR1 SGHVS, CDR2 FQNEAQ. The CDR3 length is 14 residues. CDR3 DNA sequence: TGTGGCAGCAGCTTAGATGGAGCCAAAAACATTCAGTACTTC. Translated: CGSSLDGAKNIQYF.

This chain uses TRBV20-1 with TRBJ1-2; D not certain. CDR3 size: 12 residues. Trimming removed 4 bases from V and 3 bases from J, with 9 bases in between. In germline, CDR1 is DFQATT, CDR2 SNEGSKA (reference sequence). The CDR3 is CSAINSHYGYTF. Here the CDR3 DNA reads TGCAGTGCTATAAACTCCCACTATGGCTACACCTTC.